Following are 32 T cell receptor beta chains from one sample sequenced in a study of cytotoxic CD8 clonotypes in ibrutinib-treated CLL. Here immunoSEQ multiplex PCR was the method, and the copy in TCRdb shows in-frame clones only, minus some. Among nearly 300,000 clones listed, 76% were seen once. The source material was PBMCs, sampled at disease progression, from a patient treated with ibrutinib. Receptors were obtained from a human donor with chronic lymphocytic leukemia.

On this clone itself: The same CDR3 is also encoded by other DNA sequences in this sample. The genes are TRBV2 and TRBJ2-7, with 10 bases fitting TRBD1. Germline V gene sequence: CDR1 SNHLY, CDR2 FYNNEI. V was clipped by 6 bases and J by 4 bases; unmatched bases: 3. The CDR3 loop spans 13 amino acids. The CDR3 DNA follows: TGTGCCAGCAGGGGGACAGGGGAGTACGAGCAGTACTTC. Encoded protein: CASRGTGEYEQYF.

CDR3 DNA sequence: TGTGCCAGTAGTATTGGGGGACAGATACCCTACGAGCAGTACTTC. This encodes CASSIGGQIPYEQYF. The V call is TRBV19, the J call TRBJ2-7; 7 bases match TRBD1. The CDR3 totals 15 residues. CDR1 LNHDA and CDR2 SQIVND come from the germline V gene (reference sequence). Trimming at V came to 3 bases and at J to 2 bases, leaving 7 bases not matched to a gene.

The chain carries TRBV6-6 and TRBJ2-7, with TRBD2 as a possible D gene (6 bases). Trimming cost V 0 bases and J 4 bases, with 16 bases left between them. Germline CDR1 MNHNY, CDR2 SVGAGI (reference sequence). The CDR3 spans 16 residues. The CDR3 loop reads CASSYSYSGRTYEQYF. The CDR3 DNA follows: TGTGCCAGCAGTTACTCGTATTCGGGGAGGACTTACGAGCAGTACTTC.

J is TRBJ2-1 and V is TRBV6-5, with TRBD2 matching 9 bases. V shed 4 bases, J shed 3 bases, and the junction held 4 bases outside the gene matches. Germline CDR1 and CDR2: MNHEY and SVGAGI. There are 15 residues in the CDR3. CDR3 sequence: CASSLTSGGYNEQFF. The CDR3 DNA sequence: TGTGCCAGCAGTTTGACTAGCGGAGGCTACAATGAGCAGTTCTTC.

V gene TRBV5-1 combines with J gene TRBJ1-3; the D is unclear. This CDR3 has 15 amino acids. CDR1 and CDR2 (germline): SGHRS, YFSETQ. Trimming took off 0 bases at V and 0 bases at J, with 7 bases between the two ends. The CDR3 reads CASSLGSDSGNTIYF. The CDR3 bases are TGCGCCAGCAGCTTGGGGTCAGACTCTGGAAACACCATATATTTT.

This clone was recorded a few times. The rearrangement uses TRBV25-1 and TRBJ1-2, with unresolved D. Trimming stripped 2 bases from V and 0 bases from J, with 7 bases between. Germline V gene data show CDR1 as MGHDK and CDR2 as SYGVNS. The CDR3 totals 14 residues. CDR3 bases: TGTGCCAGCAGTGAACGGGCTACTAACTATGGCTACACCTTC. Translation gives CASSERATNYGYTF.

The chain links TRBV18 to TRBJ2-5; TRBD2 might be the D (5 bases). The length of the CDR3 is 14 residues. Trimming cost V 6 bases and J 1 base, with 12 bases left between them. Germline-derived CDR1 and CDR2 are KGHSH and LQKENI. CDR3 sequence reads: CASSERAFQETQYF. CDR3 nucleotides: TGTGCCAGCTCTGAGAGGGCTTTCCAAGAGACCCAGTACTTC.

The chain uses TRBV6-5 and TRBJ1-5; D is undetermined. CDR1 is MNHEY, CDR2 SVGAGI, per germline. V was pared by 5 bases and J by 3 bases, with 5 bases between. The CDR3 is made up of 12 amino acids. Here the CDR3 DNA reads TGTGCCAGCAGTACCACCAATCAGCCCCAGCATTTT. It yields the protein CASSTTNQPQHF.

The J gene is TRBJ2-7, the V gene TRBV7-8; D is unclear. The CDR3 consists of 14 residues. The germline V gene encodes CDR1 SGHVS and CDR2 FQNEAQ. Between the trimmed V and J ends, which lost 0 bases and 2 bases, there was a span of 8 bases. CDR3 DNA: TGTGCCAGCAGCTTAGCGAGAATCACCTACGAGCAGTACTTC. It yields the protein CASSLARITYEQYF.

V and J are TRBV5-1 and TRBJ2-7, with D perhaps matching TRBD1 (5 bases). Germline CDR1 and CDR2: SGHRS and YFSETQ. This CDR3 spans 14 amino acids. V lost 2 bases and J 5 bases, leaving 14 bases between the germline ends. CDR3 sequence: CASSFRRGGDEQYF. CDR3 sequence (DNA): TGCGCCAGCAGCTTCCGTAGGGGTGGGGACGAGCAGTACTTC.

This chain connects TRBV6-5 to TRBJ2-5; no clear D gene. Trimming removed 7 bases from V and 5 bases from J, with 14 bases in between. CDR3 length equals 13 residues. Per the germline V gene, CDR1 is MNHEY and CDR2 is SVGAGI. CDR3 DNA: TGTGCCAGCATGAGGAATCTCTATGAGACCCAGTACTTC. It translates to CASMRNLYETQYF.

The chain carries TRBV18 and TRBJ2-7; D is unclear. CDR1 is KGHSH, CDR2 LQKENI, per germline. The CDR3 totals 14 residues. The V end was cut by 6 bases, the J end by 0 bases, with 12 bases between. The CDR3 nucleotides read TGTGCCAGCTCCCGGACGCGATTCTCCTACGAGCAGTACTTC. This sequence encodes CASSRTRFSYEQYF. Together with reference TRBV18 and TRBJ2-7, the CDR3 gives the full variable domain: NAGVMQNPRHLVRRRGQEARLRCSPMKGHSHVYWYRQLPEEGLKFMVYLQKENIIDESGMPKERFSAEFPKEGPSILRIQQVVRGDSAAYFCASSRTRFSYEQYFGPGTRLTVT.

The genes are TRBV11-2 and TRBJ2-5; possible D gene TRBD1, 6 bases. The germline gives CDR1 SGHAT, CDR2 FQNNGV. This CDR3 has 14 amino acids. Trimming removed 5 bases from V and 4 bases from J, with 14 bases in between. CDR3 DNA: TGTGCCAGCAGCATACAGGGATTAGGAGAGACCCAGTACTTC. Its protein is CASSIQGLGETQYF. Based on the CDR3 plus reference TRBV11-2 and TRBJ2-5, the full variable domain is EAGVAQSPRYKIIEKRQSVAFWCNPISGHATLYWYQQILGQGPKLLIQFQNNGVVDDSQLPKDRFSAERLKGVDSTLKIQPAKLEDSAVYLCASSIQGLGETQYFGPGTRLLVL.

The rearrangement links TRBV6-5 to TRBJ2-3; D possibly corresponds to TRBD2 (5 bases). The CDR3 is 14 amino acids. Per germline, CDR1 MNHEY and CDR2 SVGAGI. The V end lost 2 bases, the J end lost 6 bases, and 12 bases lay between the germline ends. The CDR3 region has the DNA TGTGCCAGCAGTTACCCTTCCCCGGGGGATACGCAGTATTTT. This gives the protein CASSYPSPGDTQYF.

This chain connects TRBV6-6 to TRBJ2-7, with D hard to call. V was clipped by 2 bases and J by 4 bases, with 9 bases between them. The germline CDR1 and CDR2 sequences are MNHNY and SVGAGI (reference sequence). The CDR3 is 13 residues long. In DNA, the CDR3 is TGTGCCAGCAGTTACGATTTGGGATACGAGCAGTACTTC. This gives the protein CASSYDLGYEQYF.

This clone has a count of ten or more. The CDR3 region has the DNA TGTGCCAGCAGACAGGGGGCAAAGCAGCCCCAGCATTTT. Its translation: CASRQGAKQPQHF. The gene calls are TRBV2 and TRBJ1-5; 9 bases agree with TRBD1. J was trimmed by 7 bases and V by 6 bases; bases with no gene match: 4. Per germline, CDR1 SNHLY and CDR2 FYNNEI. The CDR3 sequence is 13 residues long.

This chain joins TRBV7-8 and TRBJ2-5; the D is unclear. Germline V lookup: CDR1 SGHVS, CDR2 FQNEAQ. V was cut by 5 bases and J by 1 base, with 17 bases left in between. CDR3 length: 16 amino acids. CDR3: CASSTRYGRVQETQYF. The CDR3 DNA is TGTGCCAGCAGCACCAGATACGGACGGGTCCAAGAGACCCAGTACTTC.

This clone was seen more than once but under ten times. The chain employs TRBV19 and TRBJ1-1; D is possibly TRBD1 (5 bases). V was pared by 5 bases and J by 2 bases, with 18 bases between. Germline lookup yields CDR1 LNHDA and CDR2 SQIVND (reference sequence). There are 16 residues in the CDR3. The DNA of the CDR3 is TGTGCCAGTAGTTCGCGGGGCCGGGCAATCAACACTGAAGCTTTCTTT. Translated: CASSSRGRAINTEAFF.

A remark on this clone: Other nucleotide sequences from this sample produce the same CDR3. V and J are TRBV28 and TRBJ2-7; D is perhaps TRBD2 (6 bases). The germline CDR1 and CDR2 sequences are MDHEN and SYDVKM. The CDR3 has 12 amino acids. V was trimmed by 3 bases and J by 3 bases, leaving 6 bases between them. The CDR3 DNA reads as TGTGCCAGCAGTTTGGGGGGCTACGAGCAGTACTTC. Amino acid sequence: CASSLGGYEQYF.

This clone was seen only once. V gene TRBV2 combines with J gene TRBJ2-1, with TRBD2 matching over 11 bases. V trimming: 6 bases; J trimming: 9 bases; junction bases outside the gene matches: 10. Germline V gene sequence: CDR1 SNHLY, CDR2 FYNNEI. This CDR3 has 15 residues. The CDR3 DNA reads as TGTGCCAGCAGGGCAACTAGCGGGAGTAATATTGAGCAGTTCTTC. Translated: CASRATSGSNIEQFF.

The rearrangement links TRBV14 to TRBJ2-7; 7 bases align to TRBD2. The trim removed 6 bases at V and 0 bases at J, leaving 5 bases unmatched. The germline V gene encodes CDR1 SGHDN and CDR2 FVKESK. This CDR3 has 14 amino acids. DNA for the CDR3: TGTGCCAGCAGTTACGGACTAGGCTCCTACGAGCAGTACTTC. Residues: CASSYGLGSYEQYF.

This chain links TRBV28 with TRBJ2-1; 7 positions match TRBD2. V was pared by 4 bases and J by 8 bases, with 8 bases of the junction left unmatched. This CDR3 spans 14 amino acids. From germline, CDR1 is MDHEN and CDR2 SYDVKM. Written as DNA, the CDR3 is TGTGCCAGCAGTTCGGGGGGTGGGAGCGATGAGCAGTTCTTC. As protein: CASSSGGGSDEQFF.

This clone came up a few times. This chain links TRBV7-2 with TRBJ2-7, with D unclear. The CDR3 loop spans 13 amino acids. Trimming removed 1 base from V and 2 bases from J, with 6 bases in between. Per the germline V gene, CDR1 is SGHTA and CDR2 is FQGNSA. The CDR3 spells CASSLVWPYEQYF. The DNA for the CDR3 is TGTGCCAGCAGCTTAGTCTGGCCCTACGAGCAGTACTTC.

As DNA, the CDR3 is TGTGCCAGCAGCTTATTAGCGGGAGTTGATACGCAGTATTTT. It codes for CASSLLAGVDTQYF. The chain links TRBV7-3 to TRBJ2-3; 9 bases line up with TRBD2. The germline gives CDR1 SGHTA, CDR2 FQGTGA. The CDR3 totals 14 residues. The J segment lost 6 bases and the V segment lost 2 bases, leaving 3 bases of the junction unmatched.

The chain links TRBV6-7 to TRBJ1-5, with 7 bases matching TRBD1. TRBV6-7 is labeled an ORF, and its function is uncertain. Trimming removed 5 bases from V and 4 bases from J; junction bases left unmatched: 5. The length of the CDR3 is 14 residues. This chain's CDR3 is CASSDRETNQPQHF. CDR3 in DNA: TGTGCCAGCAGTGACAGGGAAACGAATCAGCCCCAGCATTTT.

The chain joins TRBV5-1 to TRBJ1-2; 9 positions match TRBD1. The V segment lost 0 bases and the J segment 8 bases; nucleotides outside the gene matches: 11. The CDR3 spans 16 residues. Germline CDR1 SGHRS, CDR2 YFSETQ. CDR3 amino acids: CASSLEGQGIFFGYTF. CDR3 coding DNA: TGCGCCAGCAGCTTGGAGGGACAGGGTATCTTTTTCGGCTACACCTTC.

The J gene is TRBJ2-3, the V gene TRBV29-1; TRBD2 might be the D (6 bases). CDR1 is SQVTM, CDR2 ANQGSEA, per germline. Trimming shortened V by 7 bases and J by 9 bases, and 14 bases separated the two germline ends. There are 11 residues in the CDR3. This CDR3 reads CSAFGRETQYF. Here the CDR3 DNA reads TGCAGCGCCTTTGGCCGGGAGACGCAGTATTTT.

The rearrangement links TRBV13 to TRBJ1-6; no clear D. CDR1 and CDR2 (germline): PRHDT, FYEKMQ (reference sequence). V gave up 7 bases and J gave up 0 bases, with 13 bases separating them. The length of the CDR3 is 16 residues. The CDR3 loop reads CASTQIGSSYNSPLHF. As DNA, the CDR3 is TGTGCCAGCACCCAGATAGGTAGCTCCTATAATTCACCCCTCCACTTT.

The chain carries TRBV5-1 and TRBJ1-4, with TRBD1 identical over 8 bases. CDR1 is SGHRS, CDR2 YFSETQ, per germline. After removal of 0 bases from V and 4 bases from J, the junction contained 5 bases not matched to a gene. CDR3 size: 16 residues. The CDR3 nucleotides are TGCGCCAGCAGCTTGGCCAAAACAGGGGGTAATGAAAAACTGTTTTTT. Its protein is CASSLAKTGGNEKLFF.

The chain couples TRBV7-2 to TRBJ2-7; tentatively, D is TRBD1 (6 bases). The CDR3 is 13 amino acids. Germline loops: CDR1 SGHTA, CDR2 FQGNSA. The ends were cut back, 4 bases at V and 7 bases at J, with 14 bases in the middle. CDR3: CASSSQGFYEQYF. The CDR3 region has the DNA TGTGCCAGCAGCTCGCAGGGGTTCTATGAGCAGTACTTC.

This chain joins TRBV19 and TRBJ2-3; TRBD1 matches 7 bases. CDR3 length: 14 residues. Per the germline V gene, CDR1 is LNHDA and CDR2 is SQIVND (reference sequence). Trimming removed 6 bases from V and 5 bases from J; junction bases left unmatched: 8. The CDR3 nucleotides read TGTGCCAGTAGCAAAGGGGGCTTGGTAGATACGCAGTATTTT. Residues: CASSKGGLVDTQYF.

This clone has at least ten counts. This chain uses TRBV10-3 with TRBJ2-1; D unclear. Per the germline V gene, CDR1 is ENHRY and CDR2 is SYGVKD. The CDR3 runs 13 residues. V was cut by 8 bases and J by 9 bases, with 17 bases left in between. This CDR3 is CAIRSPLRREQFF. The CDR3 bases are TGTGCCATCCGAAGCCCCCTCCGACGTGAGCAGTTCTTC.